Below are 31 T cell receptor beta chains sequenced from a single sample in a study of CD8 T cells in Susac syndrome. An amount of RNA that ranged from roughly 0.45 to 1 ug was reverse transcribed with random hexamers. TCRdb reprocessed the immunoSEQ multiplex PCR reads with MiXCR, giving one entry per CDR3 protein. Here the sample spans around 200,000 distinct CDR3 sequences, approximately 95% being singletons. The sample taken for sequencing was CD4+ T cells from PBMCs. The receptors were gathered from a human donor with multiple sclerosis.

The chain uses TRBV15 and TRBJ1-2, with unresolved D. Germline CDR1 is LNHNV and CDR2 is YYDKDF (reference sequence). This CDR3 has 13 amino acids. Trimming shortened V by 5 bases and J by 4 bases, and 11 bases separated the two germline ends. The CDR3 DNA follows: TGTGCCACCAGCCCGCCGGTCCGCTATGGCTACACCTTC. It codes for CATSPPVRYGYTF.

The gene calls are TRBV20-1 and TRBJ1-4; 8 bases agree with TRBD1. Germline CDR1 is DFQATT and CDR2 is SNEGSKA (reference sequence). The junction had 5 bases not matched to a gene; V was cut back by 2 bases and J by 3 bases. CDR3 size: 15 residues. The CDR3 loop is CSARQGALSNEKLFF. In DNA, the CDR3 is TGCAGTGCTAGACAGGGGGCTCTATCTAATGAAAAACTGTTTTTT.

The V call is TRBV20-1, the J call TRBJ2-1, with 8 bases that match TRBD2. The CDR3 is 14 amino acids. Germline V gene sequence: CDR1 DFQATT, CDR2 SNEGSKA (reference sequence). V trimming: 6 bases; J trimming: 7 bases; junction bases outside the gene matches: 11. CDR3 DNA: TGCAGTGCAGTCCCCCAGCGGGGGAGGAATGAGCAGTTCTTC. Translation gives CSAVPQRGRNEQFF.

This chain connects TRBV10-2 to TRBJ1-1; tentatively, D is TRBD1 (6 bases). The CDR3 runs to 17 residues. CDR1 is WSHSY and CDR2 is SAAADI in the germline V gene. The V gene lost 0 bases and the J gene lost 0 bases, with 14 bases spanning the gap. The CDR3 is CASSESRAGAMNTEAFF. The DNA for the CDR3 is TGCGCCAGCAGTGAGTCTCGTGCAGGGGCCATGAACACTGAAGCTTTCTTT.

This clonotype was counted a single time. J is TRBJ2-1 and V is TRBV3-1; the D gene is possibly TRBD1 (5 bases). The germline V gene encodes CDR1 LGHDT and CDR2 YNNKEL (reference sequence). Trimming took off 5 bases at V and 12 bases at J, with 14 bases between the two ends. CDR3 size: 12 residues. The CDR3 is CASSYEDRLQFF. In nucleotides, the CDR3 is TGTGCCAGCAGCTATGAAGACAGATTGCAGTTCTTC.

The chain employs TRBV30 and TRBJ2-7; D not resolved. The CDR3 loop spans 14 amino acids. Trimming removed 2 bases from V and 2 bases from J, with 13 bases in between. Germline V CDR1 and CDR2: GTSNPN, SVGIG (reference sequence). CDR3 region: CAWSPPGPAYEQYV. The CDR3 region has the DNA TGTGCCTGGAGTCCACCCGGGCCTGCCTACGAGCAGTACGTC.

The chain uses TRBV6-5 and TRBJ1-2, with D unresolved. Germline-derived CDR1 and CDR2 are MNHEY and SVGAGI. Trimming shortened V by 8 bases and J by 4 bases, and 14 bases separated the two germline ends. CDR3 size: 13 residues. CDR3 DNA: TGTGCCAGCCGGACTGGAGTTCTCTATGGCTACACCTTC. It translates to CASRTGVLYGYTF.

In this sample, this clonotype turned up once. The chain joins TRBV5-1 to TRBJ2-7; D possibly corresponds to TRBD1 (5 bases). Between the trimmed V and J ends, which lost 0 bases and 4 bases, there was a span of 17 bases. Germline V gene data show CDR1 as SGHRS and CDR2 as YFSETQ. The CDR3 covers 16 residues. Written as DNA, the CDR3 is TGCGCCAGCAGCTTGGGGGCAGGGATGGATTCATACGAGCAGTACTTC. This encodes CASSLGAGMDSYEQYF.

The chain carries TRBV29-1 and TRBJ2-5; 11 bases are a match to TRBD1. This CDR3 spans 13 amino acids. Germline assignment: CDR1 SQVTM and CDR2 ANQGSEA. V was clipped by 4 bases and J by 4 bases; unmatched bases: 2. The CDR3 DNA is TGCAGCGTTGGGACAGGGGGCTTAGAGACCCAGTACTTC. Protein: CSVGTGGLETQYF.

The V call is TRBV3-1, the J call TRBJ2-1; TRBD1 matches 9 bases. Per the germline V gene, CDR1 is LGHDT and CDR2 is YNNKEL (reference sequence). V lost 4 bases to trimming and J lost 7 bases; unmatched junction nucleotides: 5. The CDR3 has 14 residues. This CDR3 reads CASSLGQGRNEQFF. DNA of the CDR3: TGTGCCAGCAGCCTGGGACAGGGAAGAAATGAGCAGTTCTTC.

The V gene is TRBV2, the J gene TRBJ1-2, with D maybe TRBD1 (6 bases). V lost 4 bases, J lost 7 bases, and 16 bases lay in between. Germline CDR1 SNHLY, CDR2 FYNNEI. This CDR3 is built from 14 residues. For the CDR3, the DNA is TGTGCCAGCAGTGGGGGAGCTCCAGGGGCTGGCTACACCTTC. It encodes CASSGGAPGAGYTF.

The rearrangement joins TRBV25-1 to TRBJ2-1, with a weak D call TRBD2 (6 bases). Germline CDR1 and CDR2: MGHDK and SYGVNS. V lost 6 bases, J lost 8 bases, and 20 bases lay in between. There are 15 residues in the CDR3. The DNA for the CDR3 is TGTGCCAGCAGCGTCGGAGGGACCGCCCGGGATGAGCAGTTCTTC. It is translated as CASSVGGTARDEQFF.

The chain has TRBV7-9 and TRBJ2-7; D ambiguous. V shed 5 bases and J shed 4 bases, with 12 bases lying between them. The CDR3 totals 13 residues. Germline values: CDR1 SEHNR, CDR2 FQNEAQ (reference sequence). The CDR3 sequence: CASSTPSRYEQYF. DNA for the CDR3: TGTGCCAGCAGCACCCCTTCTCGTTACGAGCAGTACTTC.

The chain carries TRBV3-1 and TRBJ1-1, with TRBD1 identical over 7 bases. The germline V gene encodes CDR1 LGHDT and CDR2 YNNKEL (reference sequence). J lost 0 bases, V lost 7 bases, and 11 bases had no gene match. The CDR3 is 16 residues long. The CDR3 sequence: CASIPTGTDMNTEAFF. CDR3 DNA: TGTGCCAGCATACCGACCGGGACAGACATGAACACTGAAGCTTTCTTT.

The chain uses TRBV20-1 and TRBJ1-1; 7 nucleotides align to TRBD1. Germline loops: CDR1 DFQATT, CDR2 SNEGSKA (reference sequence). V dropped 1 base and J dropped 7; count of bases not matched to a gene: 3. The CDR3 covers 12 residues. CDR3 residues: CSARAGQHEAFF. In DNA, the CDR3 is TGCAGTGCTAGAGCGGGACAGCATGAAGCTTTCTTT.

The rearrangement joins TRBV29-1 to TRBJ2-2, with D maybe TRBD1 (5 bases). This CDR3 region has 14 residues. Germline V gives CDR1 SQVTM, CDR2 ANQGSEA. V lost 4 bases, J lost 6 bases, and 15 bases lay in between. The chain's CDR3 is CSVGGPSAPGELFF. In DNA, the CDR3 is TGCAGCGTTGGGGGCCCCAGCGCCCCCGGGGAGCTGTTTTTT.

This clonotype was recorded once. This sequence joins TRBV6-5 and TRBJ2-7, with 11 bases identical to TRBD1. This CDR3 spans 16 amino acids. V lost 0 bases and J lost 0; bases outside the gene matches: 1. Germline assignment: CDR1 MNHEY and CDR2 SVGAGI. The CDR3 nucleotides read TGTGCCAGCAGTTACTCGGGGACAGGGGGCTCCTACGAGCAGTACTTC. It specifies CASSYSGTGGSYEQYF.

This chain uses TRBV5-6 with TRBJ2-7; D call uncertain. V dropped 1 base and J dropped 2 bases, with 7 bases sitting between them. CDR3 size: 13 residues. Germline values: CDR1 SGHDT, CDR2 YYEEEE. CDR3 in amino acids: CASSLSGAYEQYV. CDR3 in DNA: TGTGCCAGCAGCTTGAGTGGGGCCTACGAGCAGTACGTC.

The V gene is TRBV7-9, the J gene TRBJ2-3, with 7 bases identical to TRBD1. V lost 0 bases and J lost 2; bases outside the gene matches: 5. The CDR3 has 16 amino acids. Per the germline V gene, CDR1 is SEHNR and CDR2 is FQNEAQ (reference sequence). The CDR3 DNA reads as TGTGCCAGCAGCTTAGCGTCGGGACAGCCCACAGATACGCAGTATTTT. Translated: CASSLASGQPTDTQYF.

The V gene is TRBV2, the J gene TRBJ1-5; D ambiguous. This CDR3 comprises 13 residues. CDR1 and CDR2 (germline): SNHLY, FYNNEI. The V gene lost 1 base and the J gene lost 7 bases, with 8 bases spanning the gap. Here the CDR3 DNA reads TGTGCCAGCAGTGAAGGCGGAAAACAGCCCCAGCATTTT. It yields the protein CASSEGGKQPQHF.

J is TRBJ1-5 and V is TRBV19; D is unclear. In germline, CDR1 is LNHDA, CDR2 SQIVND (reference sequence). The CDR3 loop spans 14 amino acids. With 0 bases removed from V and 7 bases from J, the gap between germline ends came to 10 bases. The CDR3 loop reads CASSIEGSIQPQHF. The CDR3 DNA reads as TGTGCCAGTAGTATAGAAGGCAGTATACAGCCCCAGCATTTT.

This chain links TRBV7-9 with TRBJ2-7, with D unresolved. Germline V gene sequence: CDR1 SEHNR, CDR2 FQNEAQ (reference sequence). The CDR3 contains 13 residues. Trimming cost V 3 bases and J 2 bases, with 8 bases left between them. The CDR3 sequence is CASSFGETYEQYV. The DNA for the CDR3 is TGTGCCAGCAGCTTTGGAGAAACCTACGAGCAGTACGTC.

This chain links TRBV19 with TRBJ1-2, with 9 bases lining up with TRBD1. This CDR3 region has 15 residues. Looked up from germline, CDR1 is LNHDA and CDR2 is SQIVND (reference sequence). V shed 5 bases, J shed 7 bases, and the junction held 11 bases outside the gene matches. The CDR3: CASSSNRGRGVGYTF. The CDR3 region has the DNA TGTGCCAGTAGTTCCAACAGGGGGCGAGGAGTTGGCTACACCTTC.

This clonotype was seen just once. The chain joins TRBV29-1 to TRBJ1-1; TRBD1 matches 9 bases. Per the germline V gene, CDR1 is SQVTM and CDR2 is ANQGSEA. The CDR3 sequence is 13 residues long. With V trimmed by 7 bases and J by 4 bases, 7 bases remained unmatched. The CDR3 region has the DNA TGCAGCGGGAACAGGGGGCCGGGCACTGAAGCTTTCTTT. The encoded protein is CSGNRGPGTEAFF. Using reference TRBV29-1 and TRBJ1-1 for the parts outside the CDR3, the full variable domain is SAVISQKPSRDICQRGTSLTIQCQVDSQVTMMFWYRQQPGQSLTLIATANQGSEATYESGFVIDKFPISRPNLTFSTLTVSNMSPEDSSIYLCSGNRGPGTEAFFGQGTRLTVV.

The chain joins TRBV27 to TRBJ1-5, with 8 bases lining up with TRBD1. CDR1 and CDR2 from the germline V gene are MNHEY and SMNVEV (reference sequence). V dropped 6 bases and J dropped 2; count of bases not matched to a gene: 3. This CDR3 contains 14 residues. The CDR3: CASRVTGGNQPQHF. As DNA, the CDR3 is TGTGCCAGCAGAGTGACAGGGGGCAATCAGCCCCAGCATTTT.

In DNA, the CDR3 is TGTGCCAGCAGCCAAGAAAAGGGTGCACCCCTCCACTTT. Residues: CASSQEKGAPLHF. The chain recombines TRBV3-1 with TRBJ1-6; D gene unclear. Trimming took off 0 bases at V and 11 bases at J, with 8 bases between the two ends. This CDR3 spans 13 amino acids. From germline, CDR1 is LGHDT and CDR2 YNNKEL (reference sequence).

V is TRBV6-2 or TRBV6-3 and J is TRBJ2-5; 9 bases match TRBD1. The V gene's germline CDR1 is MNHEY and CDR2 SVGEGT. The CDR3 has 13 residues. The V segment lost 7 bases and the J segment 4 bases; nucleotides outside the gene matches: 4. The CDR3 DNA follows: TGTGCCAGCAATCACAGGGGGCCAGAGACCCAGTACTTC. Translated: CASNHRGPETQYF.

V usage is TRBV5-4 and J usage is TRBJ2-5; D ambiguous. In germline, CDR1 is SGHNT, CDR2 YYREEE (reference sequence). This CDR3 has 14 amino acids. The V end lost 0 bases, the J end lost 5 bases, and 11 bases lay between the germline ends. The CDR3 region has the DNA TGTGCCAGCAGCTTGGCGTCGGCCGGGGAGACCCAGTACTTC. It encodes CASSLASAGETQYF.

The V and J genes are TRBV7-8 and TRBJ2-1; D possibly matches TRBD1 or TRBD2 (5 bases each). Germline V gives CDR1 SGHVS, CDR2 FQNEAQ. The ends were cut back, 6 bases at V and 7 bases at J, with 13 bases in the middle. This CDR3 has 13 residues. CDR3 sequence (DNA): TGTGCCAGCAGTCGGGGCAGGGAGAATGAGCAGTTCTTC. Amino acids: CASSRGRENEQFF.

The CDR3 spells CASKIGTGGVHGYTF. DNA of the CDR3: TGTGCCAGTAAAATCGGGACAGGGGGCGTCCATGGCTACACCTTC. This chain links TRBV19 with TRBJ1-2, with TRBD1 matching over 12 bases. The CDR3 length is 15 residues. CDR1 is LNHDA, CDR2 SQIVND, per germline (reference sequence). The trim removed 7 bases at V and 6 bases at J, leaving 9 bases unmatched.

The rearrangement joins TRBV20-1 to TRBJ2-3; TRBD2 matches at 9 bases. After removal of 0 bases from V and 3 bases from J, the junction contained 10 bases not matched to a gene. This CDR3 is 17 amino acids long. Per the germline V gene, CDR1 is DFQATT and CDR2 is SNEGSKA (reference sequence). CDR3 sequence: CSARDALVAGVTDTQYF. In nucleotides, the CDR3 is TGCAGTGCTAGAGACGCCTTAGTAGCGGGGGTGACAGATACGCAGTATTTT.